This T cell receptor beta chain was identified during a study of OX40 agonist ivuxolimab in advanced cancers. Study details: It was permissible to have had prior anti-PD-1, anti-PD-L1 or anti-CTLA-4 therapy, and around 40% had some.

Unmatched junction bases numbered 2, after V lost 2 bases and J lost 5 bases. This CDR3 is 14 amino acids long. Germline CDR1 SGHKS, CDR2 YYEKEE (reference sequence). Profiling relied on immunoSEQ multiplex PCR, and the TCRdb table lists in-frame clones only, not all of them. The data contain 90,000 to 120,000 clones, 90% of them singletons. The chain combines TRBV5-5 with TRBJ2-1; 9 bases fit TRBD2. The source material was CD4+ or CD8+ T cells sorted from blood, sampled in a trial of the OX40 agonist ivuxolimab. This receptor was obtained from an adult with an advanced solid tumor such as melanoma, head and neck, liver or kidney cancer. DNA for the CDR3: TGTGCCAGCAGCTTCAGACTAGCGGACAATGAGCAGTTCTTC. Protein sequence: CASSFRLADNEQFF.